A selection of T cell receptor beta chains follows, all from one sample in a study of neurological immune-mediated disorders. TCRdb independently ran MiXCR on the 5' RACE reads; one entry per CDR3 protein. The table lists around 25,000 distinct CDR3 sequences, under 15% of them singletons. Sequences were obtained from PBMCs. The receptors stem from a woman in her forties with HTLV-1-associated myelopathy (HAM/TSP). Both conserved end residues are part of each CDR3. Each record gives: CDR3 DNA, CDR3 protein, J gene, V gene, D gene, CDR3 length, clone size. D genes are given only for firm matches. Clone size is given for some rows only: seen once, a few or many times, or a class if the clone is expanded.

TGCGCCAGCAGCCCGGGACAGGTGTATAATCAGCCCCAGCATTTT CASSPGQVYNQPQHF TRBJ1-5 TRBV5-1 TRBD1 15 medium-sized
TGCGCCAGCAGAAACCGGACACCCAACTCACTCTCCTATAATTCACCCCTCCACTTT CASRNRTPNSLSYNSPLHF TRBJ1-6 TRBV5-1 NA 19 many
TGCAGCGGCAACAGGGGGAACCAAGAGACCCAGTACTTC CSGNRGNQETQYF TRBJ2-5 TRBV29-1 TRBD1 13 many
TGTGCCAGCAGCCTCGGGTCCCAGGGATTTGACCAGCCCCAGCATTTT CASSLGSQGFDQPQHF TRBJ1-5 TRBV7-8 NA 16 many
TGTGCCAGCAGCAACAGACGAAGGGGCGGGGAGCTGTTTTTT CASSNRRRGGELFF TRBJ2-2 TRBV5-5 NA 14 many
TGCGCCAGCAGCTTGGCAGGGCCCAACAATGAGCAGTTCTTC CASSLAGPNNEQFF TRBJ2-1 TRBV5-1 NA 14 once
TGTGCCAGCAGTTTTGGGAGCAGACAGAACACTGAAGCTTTCTTT CASSFGSRQNTEAFF TRBJ1-1 TRBV27 NA 15 many
TGTGCCACCGAGGTCCCGGACAGGGCAGGTTGGGAGCAGTTCTTC CATEVPDRAGWEQFF TRBJ2-1 TRBV27 TRBD1 15 many
TGTGCCAGCAGCTTAGCGACTAGCGGGGGGGAGGAGACCCAGTACTTC CASSLATSGGEETQYF TRBJ2-5 TRBV7-8 TRBD2 16 medium-sized
TGTGCCAGCATACAGAAACCCAACACCGGGGAGCTGTTTTTT CASIQKPNTGELFF TRBJ2-2 TRBV5-5 NA 14 many
NA CASSFYICSARDGGRGDNQPQHF TRBJ1-5 TRBV11-2 NA 23 NA
TGCGCCAGCAGCCAACAGGGAAGGAACACAGATACGCAGTATTTT CASSQQGRNTDTQYF TRBJ2-3 TRBV10-1 NA 15 many
TGCGCCAGCAGCGACGGGACAGGGGAGTATGGCTACACCTTC CASSDGTGEYGYTF TRBJ1-2 TRBV5-1 TRBD1 14 many
TGTGCCAGCAAGTGGGGGGGTAATTCACCCCTCCACTTT CASKWGGNSPLHF TRBJ1-6 TRBV27 NA 13 few